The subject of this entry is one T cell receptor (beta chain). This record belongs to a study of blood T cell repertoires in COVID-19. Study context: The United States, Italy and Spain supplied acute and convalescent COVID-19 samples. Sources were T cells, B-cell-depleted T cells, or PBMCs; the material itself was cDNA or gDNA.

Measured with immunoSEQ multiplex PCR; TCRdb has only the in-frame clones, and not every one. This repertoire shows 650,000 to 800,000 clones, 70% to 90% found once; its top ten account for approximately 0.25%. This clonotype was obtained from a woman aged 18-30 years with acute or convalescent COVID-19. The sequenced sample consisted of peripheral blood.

CDR3 bases: TGCAGCGTTGGACCCGGGGACACTGAAGCTTTCTTT. Its translation: CSVGPGDTEAFF. This chain connects TRBV29-1 to TRBJ1-1, with unresolved D. The V gene lost 4 bases and the J gene lost 3 bases, with 9 bases spanning the gap. CDR1 is SQVTM and CDR2 is ANQGSEA in the germline V gene. The CDR3 consists of 12 residues.